This record covers a single T cell receptor beta chain. Its antigen is not known. This record comes from a study of cytomegalovirus exposure and HLA in healthy donors. The wider study: Early release data held 85 million to 95 million unique TCRs from HLA-typed donors. Overall study findings and caveats: From TCR beta sequences, most subjects' HLA-A and HLA-B alleles were reportedly predicted accurately. Segments of the TCR beta V type were, in most cases, productive about 87% or about 30% of the time in an earlier analysis. In a later analysis, compared with equally common non-associated chains, HLA-associated beta chains were more expanded.

The PCR employed 60 Vbeta primers together with 13 Jbeta primers. Assay: immunoSEQ multiplex PCR; the TCRdb copy retains only in-frame clones and omits some. The repertoire holds about 130,000 clones, with about two thirds as singletons. Germline trimming cut 0 bases from V and 4 bases from J; bases unmatched to any gene: 3. The CDR3 totals 15 residues. CDR1 MNHEY and CDR2 SVGAGI come from the germline V gene. This chain uses TRBV6-5 with TRBJ1-5, with 7 bases lining up with TRBD1. Sequenced sample: PBMCs. The sequence came from a human donor in good health. CDR3 protein: CASSYSGQLNQPQHF. The CDR3 coding sequence is TGTGCCAGCAGTTACTCGGGACAGCTTAATCAGCCCCAGCATTTT.